Listed below are T cell receptor beta chains from one sample, sequenced in a study of T cell responses to AZD1222 COVID-19 vaccine. Using immunoSEQ multiplex PCR, the repertoire was profiled, and TCRdb retains in-frame clones only, with some absent. The profile shows more than 80,000 clones, 85% to 90% of them singletons. Material: peripheral blood, obtained 28 days after the second AZD1222 dose. All receptors derive from an adult who received the AZD1222 COVID-19 vaccine. Each CDR3 is given with its conserved first and last residue. D genes are given only for firm matches. Clone size is stated in some rows and not others, as once, few, many or a class when expanded.

len,v_gene,d_gene,j_gene,abundance,CDR3nt,CDR3aa
16,TRBV18,-,TRBJ1-5,once,TGTGCCAGCTCACCGAGGAAGGGGACTTGCAATCAGCCCCAGCATTTT,CASSPRKGTCNQPQHF
16,TRBV7-9,-,TRBJ1-1,few,TGTGCCAGCAGCTCCTCAGGCCCCGGGGTTAACACTGAAGCTTTCTTT,CASSSSGPGVNTEAFF
15,TRBV15,TRBD2,TRBJ2-1,once,TGTGCCACCAGCATAGGGACTAGCGGGAAATTTGAGCAGTTCTTC,CATSIGTSGKFEQFF
12,TRBV11-2,-,TRBJ2-3,-,TGTGCCAGCAGCTTTCTCAGGGCAGCGCAGTATTTT,CASSFLRAAQYF
12,TRBV12-3/TRBV12-4,-,TRBJ1-2,-,TGTGCCAGCAGCATCTCCGGTGAGGGCTACACCTTC,CASSISGEGYTF
19,TRBV20-1,TRBD2,TRBJ2-3,-,TGCAGTGCTAGTTTAGCATGGACTAGCGGGATTGGTAGCACAGATACGCAGTATTTT,CSASLAWTSGIGSTDTQYF
15,TRBV11-2,TRBD1,TRBJ1-1,-,TGTGCCAGCAGCATTCAAACAGGGGGAAACACTGAAGCTTTCTTT,CASSIQTGGNTEAFF
17,TRBV11-2,TRBD1,TRBJ2-3,-,TGTGCCAGCAGCTTGCCAGGACAGGGGGCTTGGACAGATACGCAGTATTTT,CASSLPGQGAWTDTQYF
16,TRBV9,TRBD2,TRBJ2-3,-,TGTGCCAGCAGCGGTGGACTAGCGGGGTTCACAGATACGCAGTATTTT,CASSGGLAGFTDTQYF
13,TRBV9,-,TRBJ2-1,-,TGTGCCAGCAGCGTAACCTCTTGGGATGAGCAGTTCTTC,CASSVTSWDEQFF
14,TRBV14,TRBD1,TRBJ1-2,-,TGTGCCAGCAGCCCCGACAGGGGCTACTATGGCTACACCTTC,CASSPDRGYYGYTF
16,TRBV19,TRBD1,TRBJ2-1,once,TGTGCCAGTAGTAGACGCCGGGACAGGAACTACAATGAGCAGTTCTTC,CASSRRRDRNYNEQFF
13,TRBV7-9,-,TRBJ2-7,-,TGTGCCAGCAGCTTATCGCAGGGCTACGAGCAGTACTTC,CASSLSQGYEQYF
13,TRBV19,-,TRBJ1-2,-,TGTGCCAGTAGGATTCCGGGCGGTAATGGCTACACCTTC,CASRIPGGNGYTF
17,TRBV7-2,-,TRBJ2-6,-,TGTGCCAGCAGCTTAGTTGCCGGGGAGGTCGGGGCCAACGTCCTGACTTTC,CASSLVAGEVGANVLTF
17,TRBV12-2,-,TRBJ2-1,-,TGTGCAAGTCGCCCCGCAGAAGCCAGGGCGGCTGGGAATGAGCAGTTCTTC,CASRPAEARAAGNEQFF
14,TRBV10-1,TRBD1,TRBJ1-1,-,TGCGCCAGCACTAGGGACAGGGGGAACACTGAAGCTTTCTTT,CASTRDRGNTEAFF
13,TRBV14,-,TRBJ2-7,medium-sized,TGTGCCAGCAGCCAAGGAAACGGACGCGAGCAGTACTTC,CASSQGNGREQYF
16,TRBV6-2/TRBV6-3,TRBD1,TRBJ1-2,-,TGTGCCAGCAGTTCAACTGACAGGGCATCTAACTATGGCTACACCTTC,CASSSTDRASNYGYTF
11,TRBV5-6,-,TRBJ2-5,-,TGTGCCAGCAGCTTGGTAGAGACCCAGTACTTC,CASSLVETQYF
12,TRBV2,-,TRBJ1-1,-,TGTGCCAGCAATGCAGAGAACACTGAAGCTTTCTTT,CASNAENTEAFF
15,TRBV7-2,TRBD2,TRBJ2-7,-,TGTGCCAGCAGCTTGTTTAGCGGGGGGGAAAACGAGCAGTACTTC,CASSLFSGGENEQYF
15,TRBV24-1,TRBD1,TRBJ2-5,-,TGTGCCACCAGTGATGGGTCAGGGGGCTTGGAGACCCAGTACTTC,CATSDGSGGLETQYF
14,TRBV10-3,-,TRBJ1-6,-,TGTGCCATCACTCCGGACCAGGGAAACTCACCCCTCCACTTT,CAITPDQGNSPLHF
15,TRBV30,TRBD1,TRBJ2-2,-,TGTGCCTGGAGTGTACAGGGGCGGGACACCGGGGAGCTGTTTTTT,CAWSVQGRDTGELFF
14,TRBV2,TRBD1,TRBJ2-7,-,TGTGCCAGCAGTGGACAGGGGATCTCGGCCAAGCAGTACTTC,CASSGQGISAKQYF
12,TRBV7-9,-,TRBJ1-2,-,TGTGCCAGCAGCTACGACATTAACGGCTACACCTTC,CASSYDINGYTF
15,TRBV12-5,TRBD1,TRBJ2-1,-,TGTGCTAGTGGCCCTGACAGGGGCTCCTACAATGAGCAGTTCTTC,CASGPDRGSYNEQFF
17,TRBV2,TRBD1,TRBJ1-1,-,TGTGCCAGCAGTGAAGTCGCACTCACAGAGGGACAGACTGAAGCTTTCTTT,CASSEVALTEGQTEAFF
14,TRBV19,-,TRBJ1-1,-,TGTGCCAGTAGTATAGAGGGACAAGGTACTGAAGCTTTCTTT,CASSIEGQGTEAFF
15,TRBV30,-,TRBJ1-4,-,TGTGCCTGGACGATCGACCGGGGCTTTCCTGAAAAACTGTTTTTT,CAWTIDRGFPEKLFF
16,TRBV5-5,TRBD1,TRBJ2-2,-,TGTGCCAGCAGCCGATACGGGACAGACGGAACCGGGGAGCTGTTTTTT,CASSRYGTDGTGELFF
14,TRBV18,-,TRBJ1-1,-,TGTGCCAGCTCACTAGAGGGGAAGAACACTGAAGCTTTCTTT,CASSLEGKNTEAFF
13,TRBV5-1,-,TRBJ1-2,-,TGCGCCAGCAGCTTGGTATGGGGTGATGGCTACACCTTC,CASSLVWGDGYTF
14,TRBV14,-,TRBJ1-3,-,TGTGCCAGCAGCCAAGCGCCGAATGGAAACACCATATATTTT,CASSQAPNGNTIYF
14,TRBV27,TRBD1,TRBJ1-2,-,TGTGCCAGCAGTATAGACAGGGCTAACTATGGCTACACCTTC,CASSIDRANYGYTF
17,TRBV7-3,TRBD1,TRBJ1-1,-,TGTGCCAGCAGCCCCAGGGGGGGGGACTTCATGAACACTGAAGCTTTCTTT,CASSPRGGDFMNTEAFF
14,TRBV30,TRBD1,TRBJ1-1,-,TGTGCCTGGTGTTGGACAGGGGTAAACACTGAAGCTTTCTTT,CAWCWTGVNTEAFF
14,TRBV9,-,TRBJ2-1,few,TGTGCCAGCAGCGTAGGCGGGGCCCTAAATGAGCAGTTCTTC,CASSVGGALNEQFF
14,TRBV18,-,TRBJ2-5,-,TGTGCCAGCTCACTAGGGGGGCTTCGAGAGACCCAGTACTTC,CASSLGGLRETQYF
14,TRBV19,-,TRBJ1-4,-,TGTGCCAGTAGTCTTGGTAGGGAAGATGAAAAACTGTTTTTT,CASSLGREDEKLFF
13,TRBV12-2,-,TRBJ1-2,-,TGTGCAAGTAGTAGGGGATTTAACTATGGCTACACCTTC,CASSRGFNYGYTF
14,TRBV11-1,TRBD1,TRBJ1-6,once,TGTGCCAGCAGCCCGGGACAGGGTAATTCACCCCTCCACTTT,CASSPGQGNSPLHF
13,TRBV11-2,TRBD1,TRBJ2-5,once,TGTGCCAGCAGCCCTTCCGGACAGGGACCCCAGTACTTC,CASSPSGQGPQYF
14,TRBV6-6,TRBD1,TRBJ1-5,-,TGTGCCAGCAGTTACTCACAGGGGAATCAGCCCCAGCATTTT,CASSYSQGNQPQHF